These T cell receptor beta chains were read from a single sample in a study of cytomegalovirus exposure and HLA in healthy donors. Sequenced by immunoSEQ multiplex PCR; TCRdb stores in-frame clones only, minus some. The profile shows 65,000 to 80,000 clones, 90% to 95% of them singletons. The sequencing sample was made of PBMCs. The receptors originated from a woman between 18 and 29 years old in good health and CMV-seropositive. Each CDR3 is given with its conserved first and last residue. The D gene is left open where the match is weak. Part of the rows lack a size; the others show once, few, many or a class for expanded clones.

clone size: -
D gene: -
V gene: TRBV19
J gene: TRBJ1-1
CDR3 protein: CASSKGERSTEAFF
CDR3 DNA: TGTGCCAGTAGTAAGGGGGAAAGGAGCACTGAAGCTTTCTTT

clone size: -
D gene: TRBD1
V gene: TRBV5-6
J gene: TRBJ1-4
CDR3 protein: CASSSLTGGASNEKLFF
CDR3 DNA: TGTGCCAGCAGCTCCCTGACAGGGGGCGCCTCTAATGAAAAACTGTTTTTT

clone size: -
D gene: -
V gene: TRBV5-1
J gene: TRBJ2-5
CDR3 protein: CASSSTGVGTQETQYF
CDR3 DNA: TGCGCCAGCAGTAGCACAGGAGTTGGGACTCAAGAGACCCAGTACTTC

clone size: -
D gene: -
V gene: TRBV4-1
J gene: TRBJ1-1
CDR3 protein: CASSQVVPSGAEAFF
CDR3 DNA: TGCGCCAGCAGCCAAGTGGTTCCTTCGGGGGCTGAAGCTTTCTTT

clone size: -
D gene: TRBD1
V gene: TRBV11-2
J gene: TRBJ2-7
CDR3 protein: CASSRENGTEPYEQYF
CDR3 DNA: TGTGCCAGCAGCCGCGAAAACGGGACAGAACCCTACGAGCAGTACTTC

clone size: -
D gene: TRBD2
V gene: TRBV2
J gene: TRBJ2-5
CDR3 protein: CASTPMPLVGTMQETQYF
CDR3 DNA: TGTGCCAGCACCCCCATGCCACTAGTAGGGACTATGCAAGAGACCCAGTACTTC

clone size: -
D gene: TRBD1
V gene: TRBV11-3
J gene: TRBJ2-1
CDR3 protein: CASSTGENEQFF
CDR3 DNA: TGTGCCAGCAGCACAGGGGAGAATGAGCAGTTCTTC

clone size: once
D gene: TRBD2
V gene: TRBV10-1
J gene: TRBJ2-1
CDR3 protein: CASSDGGVDDEQFF
CDR3 DNA: TGCGCCAGCTCCGACGGGGGGGTTGACGATGAGCAGTTCTTC

clone size: -
D gene: TRBD2
V gene: TRBV7-8
J gene: TRBJ2-7
CDR3 protein: CASSSLGLAGIYYEQYF
CDR3 DNA: TGTGCCAGCAGCTCGTTGGGACTAGCGGGAATATACTACGAGCAGTACTTC

clone size: -
D gene: -
V gene: TRBV9
J gene: TRBJ1-3
CDR3 protein: CASSVEAGSGNTIYF
CDR3 DNA: TGTGCCAGCAGCGTCGAAGCAGGCTCTGGAAACACCATATATTTT

clone size: -
D gene: TRBD1
V gene: TRBV4-3
J gene: TRBJ1-1
CDR3 protein: CASSLRGGAFSEAFF
CDR3 DNA: TGCGCCAGCAGTTTAAGAGGGGGCGCATTTTCTGAAGCTTTCTTT

clone size: -
D gene: -
V gene: TRBV6-5
J gene: TRBJ2-5
CDR3 protein: CASSPSAGRVETQYF
CDR3 DNA: TGTGCCAGCAGTCCCAGCGCGGGGAGAGTGGAGACCCAGTACTTC

clone size: -
D gene: -
V gene: TRBV6-1
J gene: TRBJ2-7
CDR3 protein: CASSDPPRGEQYF
CDR3 DNA: TGTGCCAGCAGTGATCCCCCCCGAGGGGAGCAGTACTTC

clone size: -
D gene: TRBD2
V gene: TRBV30
J gene: TRBJ2-7
CDR3 protein: CAWIIIPGLGTYEQYF
CDR3 DNA: TGTGCCTGGATCATTATTCCGGGACTAGGCACCTACGAGCAGTACTTC

clone size: once
D gene: TRBD2
V gene: TRBV12-5
J gene: TRBJ2-1
CDR3 protein: CASGLGLAGGNEQFF
CDR3 DNA: TGTGCTAGTGGTTTGGGGCTAGCGGGAGGGAATGAGCAGTTCTTC

clone size: -
D gene: -
V gene: TRBV9
J gene: TRBJ2-7
CDR3 protein: CASSVGGRTYEQYF
CDR3 DNA: TGTGCCAGCAGCGTCGGGGGGCGTACCTACGAGCAGTACTTC

clone size: few
D gene: -
V gene: TRBV2
J gene: TRBJ2-7
CDR3 protein: CASIWRQLSYEQYF
CDR3 DNA: TGTGCCAGCATCTGGCGGCAGCTCTCCTACGAGCAGTACTTC

clone size: -
D gene: -
V gene: TRBV11-1
J gene: TRBJ2-3
CDR3 protein: CASKKTRATDTQYF
CDR3 DNA: TGTGCCAGCAAGAAAACCAGGGCCACAGATACGCAGTATTTT

clone size: -
D gene: TRBD2
V gene: TRBV29-1
J gene: TRBJ2-1
CDR3 protein: CSVYPAGEGSYNEQFF
CDR3 DNA: TGCAGCGTCTACCCTGCGGGAGAGGGGTCCTACAATGAGCAGTTCTTC

clone size: -
D gene: -
V gene: TRBV20-1
J gene: TRBJ2-7
CDR3 protein: CSAEYSYEQYF
CDR3 DNA: TGCAGTGCTGAGTACTCCTACGAGCAGTACTTC

clone size: once
D gene: -
V gene: TRBV7-2
J gene: TRBJ2-2
CDR3 protein: CASSLHQGNTGELFF
CDR3 DNA: TGTGCCAGCAGCTTGCACCAGGGGAACACCGGGGAGCTGTTTTTT

clone size: -
D gene: TRBD1
V gene: TRBV7-9
J gene: TRBJ1-3
CDR3 protein: CASRTGQGMGNTIYF
CDR3 DNA: TGTGCCAGCAGAACGGGACAGGGGATGGGAAACACCATATATTTT

clone size: -
D gene: TRBD1
V gene: TRBV5-1
J gene: TRBJ2-2
CDR3 protein: CASSVSGTANTGELFF
CDR3 DNA: TGCGCCAGCAGCGTTTCCGGGACAGCTAACACCGGGGAGCTGTTTTTT

clone size: -
D gene: TRBD1
V gene: TRBV5-5
J gene: TRBJ1-4
CDR3 protein: CASSHPFSGQGTKLFF
CDR3 DNA: TGTGCCAGCAGCCACCCCTTTTCGGGACAGGGGACAAAACTGTTTTTT

clone size: -
D gene: -
V gene: TRBV10-1
J gene: TRBJ2-2
CDR3 protein: CASSPLANTGELFF
CDR3 DNA: TGCGCCAGCAGCCCATTAGCGAACACCGGGGAGCTGTTTTTT

clone size: -
D gene: TRBD1
V gene: TRBV15
J gene: TRBJ2-7
CDR3 protein: CATSTTDRPSSYEQYF
CDR3 DNA: TGTGCCACCAGCACTACGGACAGGCCGTCCTCCTACGAGCAGTACTTC